Listed below are T cell receptor beta chains from one sample, sequenced in a study of early T cells in non-severe SARS-CoV-2 infection. TCRdb ran MiXCR on the 5' RACE reads and lists one entry per CDR3 protein. This sample has 68,000 or so distinct CDR3 sequences, with over 9% found just once. The sample comprised whole blood. The receptor set was obtained from an adult who was a healthcare worker with PCR-confirmed SARS-CoV-2 infection or an uninfected control (not recorded which). CDR3s include the opening cysteine and the closing phenylalanine or tryptophan. Each record gives: D gene, CDR3 length, clone size, V gene, J gene, CDR3 protein, CDR3 DNA. D genes are given only for firm matches. Expanded clones are given a class, and other clones once, few, many or no size at all.

D: TRBD2; length: 15; size: few; V: TRBV5-4; J: TRBJ2-1; CDR3: CASRPLAGGHNEQFF; DNA: TGTGCCAGCAGACCACTAGCGGGGGGCCACAATGAGCAGTTCTTC
D: NA; length: 13; size: NA; V: TRBV7-2; J: TRBJ1-5; CDR3: CASSAHSNQPQHF; DNA: TGTGCCAGCAGCGCGCATAGCAATCAGCCCCAGCATTTT
D: NA; length: 15; size: once; V: TRBV5-6; J: TRBJ2-2; CDR3: CASSLYGPNTGELFF; DNA: TGTGCCAGCAGCTTGTACGGCCCAAACACCGGGGAGCTGTTTTTT
D: NA; length: 12; size: few; V: TRBV6-5; J: TRBJ2-7; CDR3: CASKRPESEQYF; DNA: TGTGCCAGCAAGCGGCCCGAGAGCGAGCAGTACTTC
D: TRBD1; length: 12; size: few; V: TRBV10-1; J: TRBJ1-1; CDR3: CASSEGTGVTFF; DNA: TGCGCCAGCAGTGAAGGGACAGGGGTGACTTTCTTT
D: NA; length: 14; size: few; V: TRBV3-1; J: TRBJ2-5; CDR3: CASSSLQGTGTQYF; DNA: TGTGCCAGCAGCTCACTGCAGGGGACGGGGACCCAGTACTTC
D: NA; length: 12; size: many; V: TRBV7-3; J: TRBJ1-2; CDR3: CASRGAGGGYTF; DNA: TGTGCCAGCAGGGGCGCGGGCGGAGGCTACACCTTC
D: TRBD2; length: 14; size: many; V: TRBV6-6; J: TRBJ2-1; CDR3: CASFLTSGGSEQFF; DNA: TGTGCCAGCTTTCTCACTAGCGGGGGGTCTGAGCAGTTCTTC
D: NA; length: 15; size: many; V: TRBV7-9; J: TRBJ2-6; CDR3: CASSSGSSGANVLTF; DNA: TGTGCCAGCAGCTCCGGGAGCTCTGGGGCCAACGTCCTGACTTTC
D: TRBD1; length: 16; size: few; V: TRBV12-3/TRBV12-4; J: TRBJ1-6; CDR3: CASSYRQGVYNSPLHF; DNA: TGTGCCAGCAGCTACCGACAGGGTGTCTATAATTCACCCCTCCACTTT
D: TRBD1; length: 17; size: NA; V: TRBV20-1; J: TRBJ1-2; CDR3: CSASGAPGDRVDYGYTF; DNA: TGCAGTGCTAGCGGGGCCCCCGGGGACAGGGTGGACTATGGCTACACCTTC
D: TRBD1; length: 14; size: many; V: TRBV4-2; J: TRBJ1-2; CDR3: CASSQSRGRGGYTF; DNA: TGTGCCAGCAGCCAATCCAGGGGGCGAGGTGGCTACACCTTC
D: NA; length: 14; size: NA; V: TRBV5-1; J: TRBJ1-1; CDR3: CASSLGDVGAEAFF; DNA: TGCGCCAGCAGCTTGGGGGATGTCGGCGCTGAAGCTTTCTTT
D: NA; length: 17; size: few; V: TRBV6-5; J: TRBJ2-6; CDR3: CASSYSGQLSGANVLTF; DNA: TGTGCCAGCAGTTACTCCGGACAACTCTCCGGGGCCAACGTCCTGACTTTC
D: NA; length: 16; size: NA; V: TRBV5-1; J: TRBJ1-1; CDR3: CASSQQPNGRNTEAFF; DNA: TGCGCCAGCAGTCAACAGCCAAATGGAAGGAACACTGAAGCTTTCTTT
D: NA; length: 15; size: many; V: TRBV7-3; J: TRBJ2-3; CDR3: CASSLTPRAGYTQYF; DNA: TGTGCCAGCAGCTTAACCCCCAGGGCTGGGTATACGCAGTATTTT
D: TRBD1; length: 14; size: NA; V: TRBV2; J: TRBJ2-1; CDR3: CASTGTAAYNEQFF; DNA: TGTGCCAGCACGGGGACAGCGGCCTACAATGAGCAGTTCTTC
D: NA; length: 15; size: NA; V: TRBV11-2; J: TRBJ1-1; CDR3: CASSPIGRTNTEAFF; DNA: TGTGCCAGCAGCCCGATCGGACGGACGAACACTGAAGCTTTCTTT
D: NA; length: 13; size: NA; V: TRBV10-3; J: TRBJ2-5; CDR3: CATRNGGQETQYF; DNA: TGTGCCACCAGGAACGGGGGTCAAGAGACCCAGTACTTC
D: NA; length: 12; size: NA; V: TRBV7-8; J: TRBJ2-7; CDR3: CASSWGTGEQYF; DNA: TGTGCCAGCAGCTGGGGGACGGGAGAGCAGTACTTC
D: NA; length: 13; size: once; V: TRBV7-2; J: TRBJ2-5; CDR3: CASSLASGETQYF; DNA: TGTGCCAGCAGCTTAGCGTCCGGAGAGACCCAGTACTTC
D: NA; length: 14; size: many; V: TRBV7-8; J: TRBJ1-5; CDR3: CASSLRQGGQPQHF; DNA: TGTGCCAGCAGCTTAAGGCAGGGAGGGCAGCCCCAGCATTTT
D: NA; length: 13; size: NA; V: TRBV30; J: TRBJ2-7; CDR3: CAWIGAGKFEQYF; DNA: TGTGCCTGGATAGGGGCAGGGAAATTCGAGCAGTACTTC
D: NA; length: 16; size: few; V: TRBV5-1; J: TRBJ2-1; CDR3: CASSSRTDTIFNEQFF; DNA: TGCGCCAGCAGCTCCCGGACAGACACAATTTTCAATGAGCAGTTCTTC
D: NA; length: 14; size: many; V: TRBV12-3/TRBV12-4; J: TRBJ1-1; CDR3: CASSFQGMNTEAFF; DNA: TGTGCCAGCAGTTTTCAGGGGATGAACACTGAAGCTTTCTTT
D: TRBD1; length: 16; size: few; V: TRBV18; J: TRBJ2-3; CDR3: CASSLSRQGPTDTQYF; DNA: TGTGCCAGCTCACTTTCTCGACAGGGGCCCACAGATACGCAGTATTTT
D: NA; length: 15; size: NA; V: TRBV9; J: TRBJ2-5; CDR3: CASSRVAEVGETQYF; DNA: TGTGCCAGCAGCAGGGTGGCGGAGGTAGGAGAGACCCAGTACTTC
D: NA; length: 15; size: many; V: TRBV7-9; J: TRBJ2-3; CDR3: CASRTTIGRTDTQYF; DNA: TGTGCCAGCAGAACCACAATCGGCCGCACAGATACGCAGTATTTT
D: TRBD2; length: 14; size: many; V: TRBV7-3; J: TRBJ2-3; CDR3: CATSRLAGADTQYF; DNA: TGTGCCACCTCGCGGCTAGCGGGAGCAGATACGCAGTATTTT
D: NA; length: 13; size: NA; V: TRBV12-3/TRBV12-4; J: TRBJ2-2; CDR3: CASSLLLGRELFF; DNA: TGTGCCAGCAGTTTATTATTGGGCCGGGAGCTGTTTTTT
D: TRBD1; length: 14; size: many; V: TRBV20-1; J: TRBJ1-2; CDR3: CSLGQGIDGYGYTF; DNA: TGCAGTCTGGGACAGGGGATTGATGGCTATGGCTACACCTTC
D: NA; length: 12; size: NA; V: TRBV4-3; J: TRBJ2-2; CDR3: CASSRHTGELFF; DNA: TGCGCCAGCAGCCGCCACACCGGGGAGCTGTTTTTT
D: TRBD1; length: 16; size: NA; V: TRBV4-3; J: TRBJ2-6; CDR3: CASSSDRLSGANVLTF; DNA: TGCGCCAGCAGCTCGGACAGGCTCTCTGGGGCCAACGTCCTGACTTTC
D: NA; length: 21; size: many; V: TRBV7-8; J: TRBJ2-1; CDR3: CASSRIRHQGALSKYYNEQFF; DNA: TGTGCCAGCAGCCGGATCCGACATCAGGGTGCCTTATCGAAATATTACAATGAGCAGTTCTTC
D: NA; length: 15; size: few; V: TRBV27; J: TRBJ1-2; CDR3: CASSPRTGLNYGYTF; DNA: TGTGCCAGCAGTCCACGGACGGGACTGAACTATGGCTACACCTTC
D: TRBD2; length: 15; size: few; V: TRBV7-2; J: TRBJ2-4; CDR3: CASSLGAGGQNIQYF; DNA: TGTGCCAGCAGCTTAGGAGCGGGGGGCCAAAACATTCAGTACTTC
D: TRBD1; length: 15; size: NA; V: TRBV13; J: TRBJ2-7; CDR3: CASSLGDRSAHEQYF; DNA: TGTGCCAGCAGCTTAGGGGACAGGTCGGCCCACGAGCAGTACTTC
D: NA; length: 16; size: few; V: TRBV3-1; J: TRBJ2-3; CDR3: CASSQPTRGYTDTQYF; DNA: TGTGCCAGCAGCCAACCCACTAGAGGGTACACAGATACGCAGTATTTT
D: NA; length: 12; size: NA; V: TRBV7-2; J: TRBJ1-2; CDR3: CASSPPMNGYTF; DNA: TGTGCCAGCAGTCCTCCGATGAATGGCTACACCTTC
D: TRBD2; length: 12; size: few; V: TRBV2; J: TRBJ2-1; CDR3: CASGGAYNEQFF; DNA: TGTGCCAGCGGGGGGGCCTACAATGAGCAGTTCTTC
D: NA; length: 17; size: few; V: TRBV6-2/TRBV6-3; J: TRBJ2-3; CDR3: CASSYNGLGVGTDTQYF; DNA: TGTGCCAGCAGTTACAATGGGTTGGGGGTAGGGACAGATACGCAGTATTTT
D: NA; length: 11; size: few; V: TRBV29-1; J: TRBJ1-2; CDR3: CSVVTGMGYTF; DNA: TGCAGCGTTGTAACAGGAATGGGCTACACCTTC
D: NA; length: 15; size: few; V: TRBV30; J: TRBJ2-5; CDR3: CAWSPPSGLQETQYF; DNA: TGTGCCTGGAGTCCCCCCTCCGGGCTCCAAGAGACCCAGTACTTC
D: NA; length: 13; size: many; V: TRBV7-9; J: TRBJ1-1; CDR3: CASSLDGGAGAFF; DNA: TGTGCCAGCAGCCTAGACGGGGGCGCTGGGGCTTTCTTT
D: NA; length: 14; size: NA; V: TRBV29-1; J: TRBJ2-3; CDR3: CSVERGVGTDTQYF; DNA: TGCAGCGTTGAGCGGGGAGTGGGCACAGATACGCAGTATTTT
D: NA; length: 14; size: many; V: TRBV5-1; J: TRBJ2-3; CDR3: CASSLNPSTDTQYF; DNA: TGCGCCAGCAGCTTAAACCCAAGCACAGATACGCAGTATTTT
D: NA; length: 16; size: few; V: TRBV30; J: TRBJ2-3; CDR3: CAWSSRLTTGADTQYF; DNA: TGTGCCTGGAGTTCCCGGTTGACTACAGGTGCTGATACGCAGTATTTT
D: NA; length: 14; size: many; V: TRBV19; J: TRBJ2-1; CDR3: CASSLLATYNEQFF; DNA: TGTGCCAGTAGCTTGCTAGCGACCTACAATGAGCAGTTCTTC
D: NA; length: 15; size: NA; V: TRBV29-1; J: TRBJ1-1; CDR3: CSVEVSALWNTEAFF; DNA: TGCAGCGTTGAAGTATCGGCACTTTGGAACACTGAAGCTTTCTTT
D: TRBD1; length: 14; size: many; V: TRBV6-2/TRBV6-3; J: TRBJ2-7; CDR3: CASIRSQGAWEQYF; DNA: TGTGCCAGCATCCGTTCACAGGGGGCCTGGGAGCAGTACTTC
D: NA; length: 18; size: few; V: TRBV21-1; J: TRBJ2-3; CDR3: CAKKGGVYSGLSTDTQYF; DNA: TGTGCCAAAAAAGGGGGAGTCTATAGCGGCCTGAGCACAGATACGCAGTATTTT
D: NA; length: 14; size: many; V: TRBV5-1; J: TRBJ2-3; CDR3: CASSVQTVTDTQYF; DNA: TGCGCCAGCAGCGTACAGACTGTCACAGATACGCAGTATTTT